This paragraph reports one TCR beta chain. What this receptor recognizes is not known. No much larger clone is present one base from it, and per-base qualities are unavailable. Ends trimmed: V by 3 bases, J by 5 bases; bases unmatched to a gene: 3. The CDR3 holds 15 amino acids from the cysteine to the phenylalanine. Left in the record is the CDR3 DNA by itself, 45 bases read in frame from the first base. The germline V gene yields SGHTA for CDR1 and FQGNSA for CDR2. This specimen comes from a study of blood T cell repertoires in COVID-19 (TCRdb year 2020). Background for the entire study: The collaborator samples originated in the United States, Italy and Spain and spanned the acute and convalescent phases of COVID-19. The prospective study material was composed of cDNA or gDNA derived from T cells, B-cell-depleted T cells, or PBMCs. The dataset comprised deeply sampled blood TCRbeta repertoires from subjects exposed to, actively infected with, or recovered from COVID-19. A freely available public database, intended as a resource for researchers studying the immune response to SARS-CoV-2, is where the repertoires were released. The samples were drawn from two sources: the first 160 participants of the ongoing ImmuneRACE study, and some 1,300 subjects contributed by 6 global collaborators. Sample metadata almost always included a de-identified subject ID, COVID-19 status, age in years and sex. Where available, HLA class I and class II types were obtained from metadata supplied by the sample provider rather than from assay-based typing. The full study reports these points: The amount of clinical and demographic metadata varied by source and participant and was provided uncurated.

Each collaborating institution followed its own protocols to collect whole blood in K2EDTA tubes. For TCRbeta analysis, collaborators shipped samples in one of three forms: frozen whole blood, isolated PBMCs, or DNA extracted from either of those sample types. TCRbeta CDR3 regions were amplified from genomic DNA by means of the immunoSEQ Assay, a bias-controlled multiplex PCR. Under the source paper's analysis protocol: Nucleated cell counts per sample were estimated from amplification of reference gene primers within the assay. To quantify the absolute abundance of each unique TCRbeta CDR3 rearrangement, sequence reads were collapsed and filtered. For each sample, productive Simpson clonality was calculated as the square root of Simpson's diversity index over productive rearrangements. Sourced from immuneACCESS, this table was stored by TCRdb with only in-frame sequences that have V and J called. A share of the clones is absent; for the studies checked, an unresolved V gene accounts for under half, and the remainder has no known explanation. That table supplies the V and J calls and clone size; D and trimming were determined from the DNA. This sample holds approximately 120,000 clones; 85% were observed only once. Of the sample, roughly 4% is held by the ten largest clones.

This clonotype was sampled from a human donor in a cohort sampled during active COVID-19. This receptor chain uses TRBV7-2 and TRBJ2-5; 13 bases in the middle match TRBD2. Sequenced: peripheral blood. This receptor carries the CDR3 CASSFQTSGRETQYF. Read as DNA, the sequence is TGTGCCAGCAGCTTCCAGACTAGCGGGAGGGAGACCCAGTACTTC. This CDR3, with the reference TRBV7-2 and TRBJ2-5 proteins standing in past its ends, gives the full variable domain GAGVSQSPSNKVTEKGKDVELRCDPISGHTALYWYRQSLGQGLEFLIYFQGNSAPDKSGLPSDRFSAERTGGSVSTLTIQRTQQEDSAVYLCASSFQTSGRETQYFGPGTRLLVL.